This TCR beta chain was identified during a study of graft-versus-host responses after intestinal transplantation. Across the whole study: As for transplant type, recipients had multivisceral, liver-intestinal, or isolated intestinal grafts. Recipients across the board were started on anti-thymocyte globulin induction, then kept on tacrolimus and steroids for two to four years. Study results and caveats: There were GvH clones found in recipient marrow, and some of them appeared first in ileum or blood. Early post-transplant declines in HvG were associated with peak levels of circulating GvH clones.

V dropped 0 bases and J dropped 0 bases, with 9 bases sitting between them. The germline CDR1 and CDR2 sequences are MGHRA and YSYEKL. The CDR3 totals 16 residues. This clone was seen once. Its specificity is not known. Assay used: immunoSEQ multiplex PCR; TCRdb lists only in-frame clones, some missing. Of fewer than 95,000 clones listed, roughly 93% are singletons. The clonotype comes from a human donor who received an intestinal transplant. The sample was unstimulated CD8+ T cells sorted from spleen or lymph node cells, taken before intestinal transplant. V gene TRBV4-1 combines with J gene TRBJ2-4; TRBD2 might be the D (5 bases). CDR3 residues: CASSQDGGLAKNIQYF. CDR3 DNA sequence: TGCGCCAGCAGCCAAGATGGAGGACTAGCCAAAAACATTCAGTACTTC.